The present T cell receptor (beta chain) was sequenced within a study of post-analysis software for immune sequencing data. Study in general: Clinical courses comprised relapsing-remitting, secondary progressive and progressive-relapsing multiple sclerosis.

Details on this clonotype: Antigen specificity is unknown.

Carried by the TCR beta cDNA libraries were unique molecular identifiers. TCRdb processed the PCR reads anew with MiXCR; each CDR3 protein has one entry. The data contain hundreds of thousands of distinct CDR3 sequences, just under 30% of them seen just once; the ten biggest clones take up about 0.5%. The CDR3 loop spans 13 amino acids. The trim removed 3 bases at V and 5 bases at J, leaving 1 base unmatched. CDR1 LGHNA and CDR2 YSLEER come from the germline V gene. Whole-study findings and limits: Significantly decreased normalized Chao1 diversity was recorded for multiple sclerosis patients relative to controls. The five TRBV segments detected at higher frequency in patients than in controls included TRBV5-6, TRBV5-1 and TRBV20-1. By F measure, strong co-clustering occurred among samples prepared in the same batch.

Sequencing was carried out using blood. This receptor was taken from a girl aged 10 to 17 with multiple sclerosis. The chain joins TRBV4-3 to TRBJ1-5; 7 bases are shared with TRBD1. CDR3 DNA sequence: TGCGCCAGCAGCCAGGGACAGCATCAGCCCCAGCATTTT. Its translation is CASSQGQHQPQHF.